Listed below are T cell receptor beta chains from one sample, sequenced in a study of shared clonotypes between healthy human individuals. Produced via immunoSEQ multiplex PCR; TCRdb's table is partial and in-frame only. The top ten clones hold 0.37% of a sample with approximately 2,000,000 clones, 85% to 95% of them seen once. Input material: naive CD4+ T cells from PBMCs. These receptors originate from a man aged 18 to 29 in good health. Some clones in this sample may be carry-over from other donors' samples. CDR3s include the opening cysteine and the closing phenylalanine or tryptophan. A D gene is named only where the DNA matches it firmly. A clone size is listed for some rows: how often the clone was seen (once, few, many), or a class if it is expanded.

v_gene: TRBV7-9
abundance: .
j_gene: TRBJ2-7
d_gene: TRBD1
CDR3aa: CASSLVGTGGDEQYF
CDR3nt: TGTGCCAGCAGCTTAGTAGGGACAGGGGGCGACGAGCAGTACTTC

v_gene: TRBV19
abundance: .
j_gene: TRBJ2-7
d_gene: TRBD1
CDR3aa: CASSIGQGAYEQYF
CDR3nt: TGTGCCAGTAGTATAGGACAGGGCGCCTACGAGCAGTACTTC

v_gene: TRBV19
abundance: .
j_gene: TRBJ2-3
d_gene: .
CDR3aa: CASSNRPLGVGDTQYF
CDR3nt: TGTGCCAGTAGTAACCGCCCTTTGGGAGTCGGGGATACGCAGTATTTT

v_gene: TRBV5-1
abundance: .
j_gene: TRBJ2-3
d_gene: .
CDR3aa: CASRGEGTDTQYF
CDR3nt: TGCGCCAGCAGGGGCGAGGGCACAGATACGCAGTATTTT

v_gene: TRBV7-9
abundance: .
j_gene: TRBJ2-1
d_gene: TRBD1
CDR3aa: CASSSGTGGVNEQFF
CDR3nt: TGTGCCAGCAGCTCCGGGACAGGGGGAGTCAATGAGCAGTTCTTC

v_gene: TRBV7-9
abundance: .
j_gene: TRBJ2-1
d_gene: .
CDR3aa: CASSLQGGNNEQFF
CDR3nt: TGTGCCAGCAGCTTACAGGGTGGAAACAATGAGCAGTTCTTC

v_gene: TRBV28
abundance: .
j_gene: TRBJ2-3
d_gene: TRBD1
CDR3aa: CASSSTGGSTDTQYF
CDR3nt: TGTGCCAGCAGTTCCACAGGGGGTAGCACAGATACGCAGTATTTT

v_gene: TRBV5-1
abundance: .
j_gene: TRBJ2-3
d_gene: .
CDR3aa: CASDYGLTSTDTQYF
CDR3nt: TGCGCCAGCGACTATGGACTAACTAGCACAGATACGCAGTATTTT

v_gene: TRBV5-1
abundance: .
j_gene: TRBJ1-2
d_gene: .
CDR3aa: CASTPSGAQDYGYTF
CDR3nt: TGCGCCAGCACCCCGTCGGGCGCCCAGGACTATGGCTACACCTTC

v_gene: TRBV7-2
abundance: .
j_gene: TRBJ2-7
d_gene: .
CDR3aa: CASSLAMVPYEQYF
CDR3nt: TGTGCCAGCAGCTTAGCTATGGTCCCCTACGAGCAGTACTTC

v_gene: TRBV10-2
abundance: .
j_gene: TRBJ1-2
d_gene: .
CDR3aa: CASSEGGRGGYGYTF
CDR3nt: TGCGCCAGCAGTGAGGGGGGGCGCGGCGGGTATGGCTACACCTTC

v_gene: TRBV29-1
abundance: .
j_gene: TRBJ2-1
d_gene: TRBD2
CDR3aa: CSGEWVTSGRPNEQFF
CDR3nt: TGCAGCGGCGAGTGGGTAACCAGCGGGAGGCCCAATGAGCAGTTCTTC

v_gene: TRBV28
abundance: .
j_gene: TRBJ1-5
d_gene: TRBD1
CDR3aa: CASSSPGGPSNQPQHF
CDR3nt: TGTGCCAGCAGTTCACCAGGGGGCCCGTCCAATCAGCCCCAGCATTTT

v_gene: TRBV28
abundance: .
j_gene: TRBJ2-5
d_gene: .
CDR3aa: CASGFIRETQYF
CDR3nt: TGTGCCAGCGGTTTCATACGGGAGACCCAGTACTTC

v_gene: TRBV28
abundance: .
j_gene: TRBJ1-3
d_gene: .
CDR3aa: CASNPHSSSGNTIYF
CDR3nt: TGTGCCAGCAACCCCCACAGCAGCTCTGGAAACACCATATATTTT

v_gene: TRBV29-1
abundance: .
j_gene: TRBJ2-2
d_gene: TRBD2
CDR3aa: CNPRGRSGRSGIDTGELFF
CDR3nt: TGCAACCCGAGGGGACGATCGGGGAGAAGCGGGATTGACACCGGGGAGCTGTTTTTT

v_gene: TRBV7-9
abundance: once
j_gene: TRBJ2-1
d_gene: .
CDR3aa: CASSLVGQPNNEQFF
CDR3nt: TGTGCCAGCAGCTTAGTGGGGCAACCCAACAATGAGCAGTTCTTC

v_gene: TRBV27
abundance: .
j_gene: TRBJ1-2
d_gene: .
CDR3aa: CASSLGGAVGYTF
CDR3nt: TGTGCCAGCAGTTTAGGGGGGGCGGTCGGCTACACCTTC

v_gene: TRBV28
abundance: once
j_gene: TRBJ2-7
d_gene: .
CDR3aa: CATRQGGSYEQYF
CDR3nt: TGTGCCACCAGGCAGGGGGGGAGCTACGAGCAGTACTTC

v_gene: TRBV5-5
abundance: .
j_gene: TRBJ1-4
d_gene: .
CDR3aa: CASSFFGGLEKLFF
CDR3nt: TGTGCCAGCAGCTTTTTTGGGGGGCTAGAAAAACTGTTTTTT

v_gene: TRBV9
abundance: .
j_gene: TRBJ2-7
d_gene: TRBD1
CDR3aa: CASGGPGTGAYEQYF
CDR3nt: TGTGCCAGCGGAGGGCCCGGGACAGGGGCATACGAGCAGTACTTC

v_gene: TRBV4-1
abundance: .
j_gene: TRBJ2-1
d_gene: TRBD2
CDR3aa: CASSQPPAGLAGGEQFF
CDR3nt: TGCGCCAGCAGCCAGCCCCCCGCGGGACTAGCGGGAGGGGAGCAGTTCTTC

v_gene: TRBV5-1
abundance: .
j_gene: TRBJ2-1
d_gene: .
CDR3aa: CASSFTFPGGPNEQFF
CDR3nt: TGCGCCAGCAGCTTTACATTCCCGGGCGGACCAAATGAGCAGTTCTTC

v_gene: TRBV28
abundance: few
j_gene: TRBJ1-1
d_gene: TRBD1
CDR3aa: CASSSGQGAEAFF
CDR3nt: TGTGCCAGCAGCAGTGGACAGGGGGCTGAAGCTTTCTTT

v_gene: TRBV29-1
abundance: .
j_gene: TRBJ2-3
d_gene: .
CDR3aa: CSVDSRGTDTQYF
CDR3nt: TGCAGCGTCGATTCCAGGGGAACAGATACGCAGTATTTT

v_gene: TRBV4-1
abundance: .
j_gene: TRBJ1-3
d_gene: .
CDR3aa: CASSQWERSSGNTIYF
CDR3nt: TGCGCCAGCAGCCAATGGGAGAGGAGCTCTGGAAACACCATATATTTT

v_gene: TRBV28
abundance: .
j_gene: TRBJ1-5
d_gene: .
CDR3aa: CASSRRQPYSNQPQHF
CDR3nt: TGTGCCAGCAGTCGCCGACAGCCTTATAGCAATCAGCCCCAGCATTTT

v_gene: TRBV28
abundance: .
j_gene: TRBJ1-1
d_gene: .
CDR3aa: CASSLGPRGPTEAFF
CDR3nt: TGTGCCAGCAGCCTGGGTCCTCGGGGCCCTACTGAAGCTTTCTTT

v_gene: TRBV5-4
abundance: .
j_gene: TRBJ1-5
d_gene: .
CDR3aa: CASSLDRAQPQHF
CDR3nt: TGTGCCAGCAGCTTGGACAGGGCTCAGCCCCAGCATTTT

v_gene: TRBV2
abundance: .
j_gene: TRBJ2-1
d_gene: .
CDR3aa: CASTRGRTIPYNEQFF
CDR3nt: TGTGCCAGCACCAGAGGTAGGACTATCCCCTACAATGAGCAGTTCTTC

v_gene: TRBV27
abundance: .
j_gene: TRBJ1-4
d_gene: .
CDR3aa: CASSFRGVSNEKLFF
CDR3nt: TGTGCCAGCAGTTTCCGGGGCGTGTCTAATGAAAAACTGTTTTTT

v_gene: TRBV11-3
abundance: .
j_gene: TRBJ2-2
d_gene: TRBD2
CDR3aa: CASSSGLAGGPAGELFF
CDR3nt: TGTGCCAGCAGCTCCGGACTAGCGGGAGGGCCGGCCGGGGAGCTGTTTTTT

v_gene: TRBV28
abundance: .
j_gene: TRBJ2-7
d_gene: .
CDR3aa: CASSEVAYEQYF
CDR3nt: TGTGCCAGCAGTGAAGTAGCCTACGAGCAGTACTTC

v_gene: TRBV7-9
abundance: .
j_gene: TRBJ1-4
d_gene: .
CDR3aa: CASRQGTGGGTATNEKLFF
CDR3nt: TGTGCCAGCAGACAAGGTACAGGTGGAGGTACCGCAACTAATGAAAAACTGTTTTTT

v_gene: TRBV28
abundance: .
j_gene: TRBJ2-1
d_gene: .
CDR3aa: CASTKPEGGGAYNEQFF
CDR3nt: TGTGCCAGCACCAAACCGGAGGGGGGTGGTGCCTACAATGAGCAGTTCTTC

v_gene: TRBV5-1
abundance: .
j_gene: TRBJ2-7
d_gene: .
CDR3aa: CASRGKAYEQYF
CDR3nt: TGCGCCAGCAGAGGTAAAGCCTACGAGCAGTACTTC

v_gene: TRBV29-1
abundance: .
j_gene: TRBJ2-5
d_gene: .
CDR3aa: CSVEGQLRETQYF
CDR3nt: TGCAGCGTTGAGGGGCAGTTAAGAGAGACCCAGTACTTC

v_gene: TRBV5-5
abundance: .
j_gene: TRBJ2-7
d_gene: .
CDR3aa: CASSRDGAGRNEQYF
CDR3nt: TGTGCCAGCAGCCGGGATGGGGCGGGTAGGAACGAGCAGTACTTC

v_gene: TRBV20-1
abundance: .
j_gene: TRBJ1-3
d_gene: .
CDR3aa: CSARVGNTIYF
CDR3nt: TGCAGTGCTAGAGTTGGAAACACCATATATTTT

v_gene: TRBV7-9
abundance: .
j_gene: TRBJ2-3
d_gene: .
CDR3aa: CASSYLTDTQYF
CDR3nt: TGTGCCAGCAGCTACTTAACAGATACGCAGTATTTT

v_gene: TRBV7-2
abundance: .
j_gene: TRBJ1-1
d_gene: .
CDR3aa: CASSLVRGGVTEAFF
CDR3nt: TGTGCCAGCAGCTTAGTGAGGGGGGGCGTAACTGAAGCTTTCTTT

v_gene: TRBV28
abundance: once
j_gene: TRBJ2-3
d_gene: TRBD2
CDR3aa: CASSLPSSGGDTQYF
CDR3nt: TGTGCCAGCAGTTTACCATCCAGCGGGGGGGATACGCAGTATTTT

v_gene: TRBV6-5
abundance: .
j_gene: TRBJ1-6
d_gene: .
CDR3aa: CASSYSIDSPLHF
CDR3nt: TGTGCCAGCAGTTACTCGATAGATTCACCCCTCCACTTT

v_gene: TRBV25-1
abundance: few
j_gene: TRBJ1-1
d_gene: .
CDR3aa: CASSEQANTEAFF
CDR3nt: TGTGCCAGCAGTGAACAGGCGAACACTGAAGCTTTCTTT

v_gene: TRBV10-3
abundance: .
j_gene: TRBJ1-5
d_gene: .
CDR3aa: CAISESHTDSHRHF
CDR3nt: TGTGCCATCAGTGAGTCCCATACGGACTCGCATAGGCATTTT

v_gene: TRBV11-2
abundance: .
j_gene: TRBJ2-5
d_gene: .
CDR3aa: CASSLSGETQYF
CDR3nt: TGTGCCAGCAGCTTGTCGGGAGAGACCCAGTACTTC

v_gene: TRBV10-2
abundance: .
j_gene: TRBJ1-2
d_gene: .
CDR3aa: CASSDPGLRSGGYTF
CDR3nt: TGCGCCAGCAGTGATCCGGGATTGCGTTCAGGTGGCTACACCTTC

v_gene: TRBV18
abundance: .
j_gene: TRBJ2-3
d_gene: .
CDR3aa: CASSPAAPGTQYF
CDR3nt: TGTGCCAGCTCACCAGCGGCTCCTGGTACGCAGTATTTT

v_gene: TRBV28
abundance: .
j_gene: TRBJ2-1
d_gene: TRBD1
CDR3aa: CASSPGQGYNEQFF
CDR3nt: TGTGCCAGCAGCCCGGGACAGGGCTACAATGAGCAGTTCTTC

v_gene: TRBV5-1
abundance: .
j_gene: TRBJ2-7
d_gene: TRBD1
CDR3aa: CASSIRDRSYEQYF
CDR3nt: TGCGCCAGCAGCATCAGGGACAGGTCCTACGAGCAGTACTTC

v_gene: TRBV7-9
abundance: .
j_gene: TRBJ2-5
d_gene: .
CDR3aa: CASSLDRGFVETQYF
CDR3nt: TGTGCCAGCAGCTTAGATAGGGGCTTCGTGGAGACCCAGTACTTC

v_gene: TRBV18
abundance: .
j_gene: TRBJ1-4
d_gene: TRBD1
CDR3aa: CASSQGADEKLFF
CDR3nt: TGTGCCAGCTCACAGGGGGCAGATGAAAAACTGTTTTTT

v_gene: TRBV11-2
abundance: .
j_gene: TRBJ2-5
d_gene: TRBD2
CDR3aa: CASSLEGRLAGGETQYF
CDR3nt: TGTGCCAGCAGCTTAGAAGGCCGACTAGCGGGGGGAGAGACCCAGTACTTC

v_gene: TRBV5-1
abundance: .
j_gene: TRBJ2-3
d_gene: .
CDR3aa: CASSLGHFLTDTQYF
CDR3nt: TGCGCCAGCAGCTTGGGCCATTTCCTGACAGATACGCAGTATTTT

v_gene: TRBV7-2
abundance: once
j_gene: TRBJ1-2
d_gene: .
CDR3aa: CASSHLTTSSYGYTF
CDR3nt: TGTGCCAGCAGCCATCTGACAACCTCTAGCTATGGCTACACCTTC